The source of this T cell receptor (beta chain) is a study of blood T cell repertoires in COVID-19 (dated by TCRdb to the early 2020s). Notes on the research overall: Collaborator samples came from the United States, Italy and Spain and covered acute and convalescent phases of COVID-19. The material from the prospective study consisted of cDNA or gDNA derived from T cells, B-cell-depleted T cells, or PBMCs. Deeply sampled blood TCRbeta repertoires from subjects exposed to, actively infected with, or recovered from COVID-19 were included in the dataset. The repertoires were released in a freely available public database meant as a resource for research on the immune response to SARS-CoV-2. Samples were obtained from the ongoing ImmuneRACE study (first 160 participants) and from 1,254 subjects provided by 6 global collaborators. The sample metadata nearly always contained a de-identified subject ID, COVID-19 status, age in years and sex. Where available, HLA class I and class II types were taken from metadata supplied by the sample provider and were not determined by assay-based typing. Findings and caveats that apply to the study as a whole: The amount of clinical and demographic metadata varied by source and participant and was provided uncurated.

Collaborating institutions collected whole blood in K2EDTA tubes following their own protocols. For TCRbeta analysis, collaborators shipped samples as frozen whole blood, isolated PBMCs, or DNA extracted from either of those sample types. TCRbeta CDR3 regions were amplified from genomic DNA by means of the immunoSEQ Assay, a bias-controlled multiplex PCR. On the authors' methods: Within the assay, amplification of reference gene primers was used to estimate how many nucleated cells each sample contained. Sequence reads were collapsed and filtered to measure the absolute abundance of every unique TCRbeta CDR3 rearrangement. For each sample, productive Simpson clonality was calculated as the square root of Simpson's diversity index over productive rearrangements. TCRdb's version of the immuneACCESS table is confined to in-frame rearrangements and falls short of the full clone set. An unresolved V gene accounts for under half of the shortfall where checked; the remainder is of unknown origin. D and trimming were read from the DNA, whereas the V and J calls and clone size are those reported in that table. The sample includes 150,000 to 200,000 clones, with 80% to 90% observed a single time. The ten largest clonotypes hold 3.7% of the sample.

V trim: 7 bases; J trim: 6 bases; unmatched bases: 7. The CDR3, from cysteine to phenylalanine, totals 15 residues. Of the read, only the CDR3 DNA is kept; its 45 bases are in frame from base 1. CDR1 and CDR2 are read off the germline V gene as MNHEY and SVGAGI. On this clone: It has no known antigen specificity. Base qualities are missing; no much larger clone stands one base away.

The rearranged chain carries TRBV6-5 and TRBJ1-6; 9 nucleotides in the junction match TRBD1. Source material: peripheral blood. The receptor was isolated from a man younger than 35 with active or convalescent COVID-19. The DNA sequence is given as TGTGCCAGCACGTATGGACAGGGGAGTAATTCACCCCTCCACTTT. The encoded protein is CASTYGQGSNSPLHF.